A selection of T cell receptor beta chains follows, all from one sample in a study of chemoradiotherapy in HPV16-positive cancers. Profiled with immunoSEQ multiplex PCR; TCRdb holds only in-frame clones, not every one. The sample contains approximately 650 clones, 79% of which appear only once. The material was tumor tissue, obtained from a patient who underwent chemoradiotherapy. All receptors derive from a human donor with HPV-associated anogenital cancer. Each CDR3 is given without its conserved first and last residue. The D gene is left open where the match is weak. Part of the rows lack a size; the others show once, few, many or a class for expanded clones.

cdr3_length: 12
j_call: TRBJ2-1
d_call: .
clone_size: .
v_call: TRBV7-9
cdr3_aa: ASSLDDFYNEQF

cdr3_length: 13
j_call: TRBJ2-1
d_call: .
clone_size: .
v_call: TRBV7-2
cdr3_aa: ASSSQGWSYNEQF

cdr3_length: 13
j_call: TRBJ2-2
d_call: .
clone_size: .
v_call: TRBV5-1
cdr3_aa: ASGRTVTNTGELF

cdr3_length: 13
j_call: TRBJ2-7
d_call: .
clone_size: .
v_call: TRBV7-9
cdr3_aa: ASSDLLRGTYEQY

cdr3_length: 14
j_call: TRBJ2-3
d_call: TRBD2
clone_size: .
v_call: TRBV7-9
cdr3_aa: ASSILKAGGTDTQY

cdr3_length: 13
j_call: TRBJ1-2
d_call: TRBD1
clone_size: .
v_call: TRBV5-1
cdr3_aa: ASSGGQGSFYGYT

cdr3_length: 14
j_call: TRBJ1-5
d_call: TRBD1
clone_size: .
v_call: TRBV5-1
cdr3_aa: ASSLGPGTGNQPQH

cdr3_length: 12
j_call: TRBJ1-2
d_call: .
clone_size: .
v_call: TRBV6-5
cdr3_aa: ASRRAPGTHGYT

cdr3_length: 15
j_call: TRBJ1-3
d_call: .
clone_size: .
v_call: TRBV5-6
cdr3_aa: ASSFGIPGAFGNTIY

cdr3_length: 12
j_call: TRBJ2-5
d_call: .
clone_size: few
v_call: TRBV11-2
cdr3_aa: ASSAPGTQETQY

cdr3_length: 12
j_call: TRBJ1-5
d_call: .
clone_size: .
v_call: TRBV28
cdr3_aa: ASSLTWVNQPQH

cdr3_length: 13
j_call: TRBJ2-7
d_call: .
clone_size: .
v_call: TRBV5-1
cdr3_aa: ASTTGASDLYEQY

cdr3_length: 12
j_call: TRBJ1-2
d_call: .
clone_size: .
v_call: TRBV7-9
cdr3_aa: ASSLGGTNYGYT

cdr3_length: 11
j_call: TRBJ2-3
d_call: .
clone_size: .
v_call: TRBV6-5
cdr3_aa: ASSRTGTDTQY

cdr3_length: 13
j_call: TRBJ1-1
d_call: .
clone_size: .
v_call: TRBV4-1
cdr3_aa: ASSQFETGNTEAF

cdr3_length: 11
j_call: TRBJ1-2
d_call: TRBD1
clone_size: .
v_call: TRBV5-6
cdr3_aa: ASSPQGVYGYT

cdr3_length: 13
j_call: TRBJ2-7
d_call: .
clone_size: once
v_call: TRBV4-2
cdr3_aa: ASSQDGNKVYEQY

cdr3_length: 12
j_call: TRBJ1-1
d_call: TRBD1
clone_size: .
v_call: TRBV18
cdr3_aa: ASSPPDRAAEAF

cdr3_length: 14
j_call: TRBJ1-2
d_call: TRBD1
clone_size: .
v_call: TRBV29-1
cdr3_aa: SVGGDRGRIGYGYT

cdr3_length: 13
j_call: TRBJ2-1
d_call: .
clone_size: .
v_call: TRBV6-5
cdr3_aa: ASSPRWGPGNEQF

cdr3_length: 11
j_call: TRBJ2-1
d_call: .
clone_size: .
v_call: TRBV19
cdr3_aa: ATRDRAYNEQF

cdr3_length: 11
j_call: TRBJ2-3
d_call: .
clone_size: few
v_call: TRBV27
cdr3_aa: ASSFAITDTQY

cdr3_length: 13
j_call: TRBJ1-1
d_call: .
clone_size: .
v_call: TRBV19
cdr3_aa: ASRTLGGAGTEAF

cdr3_length: 14
j_call: TRBJ1-1
d_call: .
clone_size: .
v_call: TRBV4-1
cdr3_aa: ASSQPTRSDGTEAF

cdr3_length: 10
j_call: TRBJ1-1
d_call: .
clone_size: .
v_call: TRBV27
cdr3_aa: ASRTGSTEAF

cdr3_length: 14
j_call: TRBJ2-2
d_call: TRBD2
clone_size: once
v_call: TRBV5-4
cdr3_aa: ASSLASGGGTGELF

cdr3_length: 12
j_call: TRBJ2-3
d_call: .
clone_size: .
v_call: TRBV15
cdr3_aa: ATSRQGFTDTQY

cdr3_length: 12
j_call: TRBJ2-7
d_call: .
clone_size: .
v_call: TRBV6-5
cdr3_aa: ASSYSSRDHEQY

cdr3_length: 12
j_call: TRBJ2-4
d_call: .
clone_size: .
v_call: TRBV30
cdr3_aa: AWSVHGIKNIQY

cdr3_length: 16
j_call: TRBJ2-6
d_call: .
clone_size: .
v_call: TRBV7-8
cdr3_aa: ASSCESYPQSRANVLT

cdr3_length: 14
j_call: TRBJ2-7
d_call: TRBD2
clone_size: .
v_call: TRBV4-2
cdr3_aa: ASSQDGAGGNYEQY

cdr3_length: 11
j_call: TRBJ2-7
d_call: .
clone_size: .
v_call: TRBV18
cdr3_aa: ASSPDRNYEQY

cdr3_length: 13
j_call: TRBJ2-1
d_call: TRBD2
clone_size: .
v_call: TRBV5-4
cdr3_aa: ASSYDSGGAAEQF

cdr3_length: 10
j_call: TRBJ2-1
d_call: TRBD2
clone_size: .
v_call: TRBV29-1
cdr3_aa: SVGYSGGEQF

cdr3_length: 11
j_call: TRBJ2-1
d_call: .
clone_size: .
v_call: TRBV5-1
cdr3_aa: ASSSSLYNEQF

cdr3_length: 10
j_call: TRBJ1-2
d_call: TRBD1
clone_size: .
v_call: TRBV2
cdr3_aa: ASGDRGRGYT

cdr3_length: 11
j_call: TRBJ2-5
d_call: .
clone_size: .
v_call: TRBV30
cdr3_aa: AWSPGFQETQY

cdr3_length: 12
j_call: TRBJ2-5
d_call: .
clone_size: once
v_call: TRBV2
cdr3_aa: ASSPVPGGETQY

cdr3_length: 12
j_call: TRBJ2-7
d_call: .
clone_size: .
v_call: TRBV5-6
cdr3_aa: ASSLGQLPYEQY

cdr3_length: 15
j_call: TRBJ2-1
d_call: TRBD2
clone_size: .
v_call: TRBV5-1
cdr3_aa: ASSLWERGLSYNEQF

cdr3_length: 13
j_call: TRBJ2-1
d_call: .
clone_size: .
v_call: TRBV28
cdr3_aa: ASSLFGPSYNEQF

cdr3_length: 13
j_call: TRBJ2-5
d_call: TRBD2
clone_size: .
v_call: TRBV15
cdr3_aa: ATSRGGGRQETQY

cdr3_length: 13
j_call: TRBJ2-3
d_call: TRBD2
clone_size: .
v_call: TRBV30
cdr3_aa: AWADGTSPADTQY

cdr3_length: 13
j_call: TRBJ1-5
d_call: TRBD1
clone_size: .
v_call: TRBV27
cdr3_aa: ASSPGTGGGQPQH

cdr3_length: 13
j_call: TRBJ2-3
d_call: .
clone_size: .
v_call: TRBV19
cdr3_aa: ASSTRRGNTDTQY

cdr3_length: 12
j_call: TRBJ1-5
d_call: .
clone_size: once
v_call: TRBV28
cdr3_aa: ASSLETSNQPQH

cdr3_length: 11
j_call: TRBJ2-3
d_call: .
clone_size: .
v_call: TRBV18
cdr3_aa: ASSPDHWDTQY

cdr3_length: 13
j_call: TRBJ2-5
d_call: .
clone_size: .
v_call: TRBV19
cdr3_aa: ASSRVAETGETQY